A selection of T cell receptor beta chains follows, all from one sample in a study of response to subunit inactivated influenza vaccine. From the RT-PCR reads, TCRdb called clonotypes with MiXCR, one entry per CDR3 protein. In the table there are hundreds of thousands of distinct CDR3 sequences, about 18% of which are singletons. Sequencing was performed on PBMCs from blood, taken 5 days after vaccination. The receptors derive from a man aged 50 to 60 who received an inactivated influenza vaccine. The CDR3 runs from the conserved cysteine through the conserved F or W. The D gene is left open where the match is weak. Not every row has a clone size; where given, it reads once, few, many or a size class.

d_call	clone_size	j_call	v_call	cdr3_nt	cdr3_aa
TRBD2	-	TRBJ2-7	TRBV5-1	TGCGCCAGCAGCTTAGGATCTAGCGGGACCGAGCAGTACTTC	CASSLGSSGTEQYF
-	many	TRBJ2-5	TRBV15	TGTGCCACCAGCAGGGTCGACTATCAAGAGACCCAGTACTTC	CATSRVDYQETQYF
-	-	TRBJ1-1	TRBV4-1	TGCGCCAGCAGCCAAGAGTACAGGGCAACTTTCTTT	CASSQEYRATFF
-	few	TRBJ1-1	TRBV20-1	TGCAGTGCTAGAGCACGTGAAACTGAAGCTTTCTTT	CSARARETEAFF
-	-	TRBJ2-5	TRBV29-1	TGCAGCGTTGGACGGTCCGCGGAGACCCAGTACTTC	CSVGRSAETQYF
TRBD2	-	TRBJ2-5	TRBV12-3/TRBV12-4	TGTGCCAGCAGTACGTCCGGGACTAGCGGAACCGAAGAGACCCAGTACTTC	CASSTSGTSGTEETQYF
TRBD1	-	TRBJ2-2	TRBV3-1	TGTGCCAGCAGCCACCCGGGACAGGCGACCGGGGAGCTGTTTTTT	CASSHPGQATGELFF
TRBD1	-	TRBJ2-1	TRBV29-1	TGCAGCGGGGGACAGGGCCACAATGAGCAGTTCTTC	CSGGQGHNEQFF
-	-	TRBJ2-3	TRBV7-7	TGTGCCGTGGATACGCAGTATTTT	CAVDTQYF
TRBD2	-	TRBJ2-1	TRBV30	TGTGCCTGGAGCAGACAAGAGGGCGGGGGCAATGAGCAGTTCTTC	CAWSRQEGGGNEQFF
TRBD1	-	TRBJ1-5	TRBV12-3/TRBV12-4	TGTGCCAGCAGTTTTACAGGGGCCAATCAGCCCCAGCATTTT	CASSFTGANQPQHF
-	few	TRBJ1-6	TRBV12-3/TRBV12-4	TGTGCCAGCACCCAAAGGGCCAGTGGTTCACCCCTCCACTTT	CASTQRASGSPLHF
-	-	TRBJ1-1	TRBV28	TGTGCCAGCAGACGATGGGGAGGACGCGGCAACACTGAAGCTTTCTTT	CASRRWGGRGNTEAFF
-	-	TRBJ2-3	TRBV10-3	TGTGCCATCAGTGAGTCAAGGGGTCAACTTGCAGATACGCAGTATTTT	CAISESRGQLADTQYF
TRBD2	-	TRBJ2-1	TRBV7-9	TGTGCCAGCAGCTACCCGATTAGCGGGAGACCCTACAATGAGCAGTTCTTC	CASSYPISGRPYNEQFF
TRBD1	-	TRBJ2-7	TRBV3-1	TGTGCCAGCAGCCAAGGTTGGGTTGGACAGGGCCGAGGCTACGAGCAGTACTTC	CASSQGWVGQGRGYEQYF
-	few	TRBJ1-2	TRBV3-1	TGTGCCAGCAGCCAAGTTAGGAACTATGGCTACACCTTC	CASSQVRNYGYTF
-	once	TRBJ1-1	TRBV5-1	TGCGCCAGCCGCGGAGACATGAACACTGAAGCTTTCTTT	CASRGDMNTEAFF
TRBD1	many	TRBJ2-4	TRBV28	TGTGCCAGCAGTCGAGATGGGACAGGCCTAGCCAAAAACATTCAGTACTTC	CASSRDGTGLAKNIQYF
-	many	TRBJ2-7	TRBV12-3/TRBV12-4	TGTGCCAGCAGTTTCGCGGGCAGCTCCTACGAGCAGTACTTC	CASSFAGSSYEQYF
TRBD2	few	TRBJ2-1	TRBV9	TGTGCCAGCAGCGTACTAGCGGGGGGGCATAATGAGCAGTTCTTC	CASSVLAGGHNEQFF
-	few	TRBJ2-2	TRBV6-1	TGTGCCAGCAGTGAAATCACGAACACCGGGGAGCTGTTTTTT	CASSEITNTGELFF
-	many	TRBJ2-5	TRBV4-1	TGCGCCAGCAGCCATCACGGGCGACAAGAGACCCAGTACTTC	CASSHHGRQETQYF
-	-	TRBJ2-3	TRBV7-3	TGTGCCAGCAGCCACCAGGGAGGGGGGACAGATACGCAGTATTTT	CASSHQGGGTDTQYF
TRBD1	few	TRBJ1-1	TRBV20-1	TGCAGTGCTAGAAAACAGGGGCACTTT	CSARKQGHF
-	-	TRBJ2-1	TRBV14	TGTGCCAGCAGCCAAGGAGTAAACAATGAGCAGTTCTTC	CASSQGVNNEQFF
-	few	TRBJ2-1	TRBV28	TGTGCCAGCAGTTTATGGCAGATAGCCTACAATGAGCAGTTCTTC	CASSLWQIAYNEQFF
-	-	TRBJ2-5	TRBV28	TGTGCCAGCAGTCTAGCCCATGGGTGGGGTGGTGGGGAGACCCAGTACTTC	CASSLAHGWGGGETQYF
-	few	TRBJ1-2	TRBV4-3	TGCGCCAGCAGCCAAGACAGCCTCCCCGCCCGCGGCTACACCTTC	CASSQDSLPARGYTF
TRBD2	many	TRBJ2-1	TRBV20-1	TGCAGTGCTAGAGCTAGCGGGAGGGCGGGTGAGCAGTTCTTC	CSARASGRAGEQFF
-	few	TRBJ2-2	TRBV2	TGTGCCAGCAGGGACCACACCGGGGAGCTGTTTTTT	CASRDHTGELFF
-	-	TRBJ1-4	TRBV10-3	TGTGCCATCAGTGAGTCGAGGGAGACTAATGAAAAACTGTTTTTT	CAISESRETNEKLFF
-	-	TRBJ2-1	TRBV7-2	TGTGCCAGCAGCCTAGGATGGGCCGGGTATATTTACAATGAGCAGTTCTTC	CASSLGWAGYIYNEQFF
-	-	TRBJ1-1	TRBV10-3	TGTGCCATCAGCCAACAGGTCCCGAACACTGAAGCTTTCTTT	CAISQQVPNTEAFF
TRBD2	few	TRBJ2-7	TRBV4-3	TGCGCCAGCAGCCAAGATCAAGGGGAGGGCGAGCAGTACTTC	CASSQDQGEGEQYF
-	few	TRBJ2-7	TRBV2	TGTGCCAGCAGCGACCAAGGGTTCTACGAGCAGTACTTC	CASSDQGFYEQYF
-	many	TRBJ2-4	TRBV29-1	TGCAGCGTGGCAGGGGAGCGCATTCAGTACTTC	CSVAGERIQYF
-	few	TRBJ2-7	TRBV20-1	TGCAGTGCTAGGGGGATTAGCTCCTACGAGCAGTACTTC	CSARGISSYEQYF
TRBD1	-	TRBJ2-3	TRBV6-5	TGTGCCAGCAGTTACCTCGACAGGGGCGCAGATACGCAGTATTTT	CASSYLDRGADTQYF
TRBD1	-	TRBJ1-6	TRBV4-3	TGCGCCAGCAGCCAAGAAGTGGACAGGGGTTTAATAAATTCACCCCTCCACTTT	CASSQEVDRGLINSPLHF
-	-	TRBJ2-7	TRBV28	TGTGCCAGCACTAGCAATCCCCTCTACGAGCAGTACTTC	CASTSNPLYEQYF
-	-	TRBJ2-5	TRBV20-1	TGCAGTGCTAGAGATGGTAGAGGTCCTCAAGAGACCCAGTACTTC	CSARDGRGPQETQYF
TRBD1	many	TRBJ1-5	TRBV6-1	TGTGCCAGCAGTGATCAGGGGGCGAATCAGCCCCAGCATTTT	CASSDQGANQPQHF
-	few	TRBJ1-4	TRBV4-1	TGCGCCAGCAGCCAAATAGGACTGGGGGGTGAAAAACTGTTTTTT	CASSQIGLGGEKLFF
-	-	TRBJ1-3	TRBV24-1	TGTGCCACCAGTGATTCGAAATCCTCTGGAAACACCATATATTTT	CATSDSKSSGNTIYF
TRBD2	-	TRBJ2-1	TRBV11-2	TGTGCCAGCAGCAGCCCGGCTAGCGGAACGGGGCCGTCCCGCTCCTACAATGAGCAGTTCTTC	CASSSPASGTGPSRSYNEQFF
-	few	TRBJ2-5	TRBV20-1	TGCAGTGCACCATTCCGGACACAAGAGACCCAGTACTTC	CSAPFRTQETQYF
-	many	TRBJ1-1	TRBV5-1	TGCGCCAGCAGCTTGTGGGATTCGAACACTGAAGCTTTCTTT	CASSLWDSNTEAFF
-	-	TRBJ2-1	TRBV9	TGTGCCAGCATGGGAGGAGGGTCCTACAATGAGCAGTTCTTC	CASMGGGSYNEQFF
-	-	TRBJ1-2	TRBV5-5	TGTGCCACCAGCTTGGTGAACTATGGCTACACCTTC	CATSLVNYGYTF
TRBD1	-	TRBJ1-1	TRBV6-5	TGTGCCAGCAGTTACTCACCAGGGGGCGTTGACACTGAAGCTTTCTTT	CASSYSPGGVDTEAFF
TRBD2	-	TRBJ2-3	TRBV28	TGTGCCAGCACCCCCGGGACTAGAACCAGTTCACTAAGCACAGATACGCAGTATTTT	CASTPGTRTSSLSTDTQYF
TRBD2	-	TRBJ2-7	TRBV7-9	TGTGCCAGCAGCTTAGCTGTAGCGGGGAACTACGAGCAGTACTTC	CASSLAVAGNYEQYF
TRBD1	few	TRBJ1-1	TRBV19	TGTGCCAGTAGCTGGGGACAGTCGAACACTGAAGCTTTCTTT	CASSWGQSNTEAFF
TRBD2	few	TRBJ2-2	TRBV6-5	TGTGCCAGCAGTTACTCGGGACTAGCGTTGGGCACCGGGGAGCTGTTTTTT	CASSYSGLALGTGELFF
-	many	TRBJ2-2	TRBV6-5	TGTGCCAGCAGTTACTCTGGTGGTCCCGGGGAGCTGTTTTTT	CASSYSGGPGELFF
-	few	TRBJ2-7	TRBV20-1	TGCAGTGCTCTTCCCAACGAGCAGTACTTC	CSALPNEQYF
-	few	TRBJ1-2	TRBV29-1	TGCAGCGTTGAGGACGGAAACTATGGCTACACCTTC	CSVEDGNYGYTF
TRBD1	-	TRBJ2-1	TRBV7-3	TGTGCCAGCAGCCCCGGTCGACAGGGGATCTTTCATGAGCAGTTCTTC	CASSPGRQGIFHEQFF